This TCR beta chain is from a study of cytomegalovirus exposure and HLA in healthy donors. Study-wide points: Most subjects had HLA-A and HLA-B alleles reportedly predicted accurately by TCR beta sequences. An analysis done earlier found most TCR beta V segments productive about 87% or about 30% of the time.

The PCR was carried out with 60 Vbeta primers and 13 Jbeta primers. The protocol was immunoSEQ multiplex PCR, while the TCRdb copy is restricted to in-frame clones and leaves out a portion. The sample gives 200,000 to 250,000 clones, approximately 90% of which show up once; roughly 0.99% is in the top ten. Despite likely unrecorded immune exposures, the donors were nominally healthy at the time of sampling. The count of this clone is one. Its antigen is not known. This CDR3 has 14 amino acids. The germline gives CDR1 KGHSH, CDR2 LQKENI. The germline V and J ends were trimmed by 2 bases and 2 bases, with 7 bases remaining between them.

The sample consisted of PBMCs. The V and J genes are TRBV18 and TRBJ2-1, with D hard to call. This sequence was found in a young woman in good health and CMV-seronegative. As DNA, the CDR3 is TGTGCCAGCTCACCAACGGTGACCTACAATGAGCAGTTCTTC. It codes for CASSPTVTYNEQFF.